The 6 T cell receptor beta chains presented below share a single source sample, sequenced in a study of blood T cell repertoires in COVID-19. Profiling relied on immunoSEQ multiplex PCR, and the TCRdb table lists in-frame clones only, not all of them. The data contain 20,000 or so clones, about 88% of them seen just once; the ten biggest clones take up about a sixth. The material sequenced was peripheral blood. These receptors were obtained from a human donor with acute or convalescent COVID-19. The donor label of this sample is uncertain.

The rearrangement joins TRBV7-2 to TRBJ1-6; possible D gene TRBD1, 5 bases. Germline CDR1 and CDR2: SGHTA and FQGNSA. The CDR3 is 12 residues long. The V end lost 1 base, the J end lost 10 bases, and 5 bases lay between the germline ends. Written as DNA, the CDR3 is TGTGCCAGCAGCTTAGAGGGGTCACCCCTCCACTTT. It is translated as CASSLEGSPLHF.

The chain carries TRBV15 and TRBJ2-7, with 8 bases that match TRBD1. The CDR3 sequence is 16 residues long. Per the germline V gene, CDR1 is LNHNV and CDR2 is YYDKDF (reference sequence). The ends lost 3 bases at V and 3 bases at J; junction bases unmatched: 10. As DNA, the CDR3 is TGTGCCACCAGCAGCCTACGACAGGGGCTAGACTACGAGCAGTACTTC. Encoded protein: CATSSLRQGLDYEQYF.

The J gene is TRBJ2-3, the V gene TRBV29-1, with D perhaps matching TRBD1 (5 bases). Trimming shortened V by 3 bases and J by 0 bases, and 16 bases separated the two germline ends. Germline-derived CDR1 and CDR2 are SQVTM and ANQGSEA. This CDR3 contains 16 residues. The CDR3 nucleotides read TGCAGCGTTGACAGCGTGGACACAGCTAGCACAGATACGCAGTATTTT. Its translation is CSVDSVDTASTDTQYF.

V and J are TRBV30 and TRBJ1-6; D gene unclear. V lost 1 base and J 7 bases, leaving 8 bases between the germline ends. The CDR3 totals 13 residues. CDR1 and CDR2 from the germline V gene are GTSNPN and SVGIG (reference sequence). The CDR3 DNA sequence: TGTGCCTGGAGTGGAGGGCCAAATTCACCCCTCCACTTT. Its protein product is CAWSGGPNSPLHF.

This rearrangement joins TRBV18 to TRBJ2-2; 9 bases fit TRBD2. The germline gives CDR1 KGHSH, CDR2 LQKENI. V was pared by 6 bases and J by 5 bases, with 4 bases of the junction left unmatched. This CDR3 region has 14 residues. The CDR3 nucleotides read TGTGCCAGCTCGGGGACTAGCCGTACCGGGGAGCTGTTTTTT. Amino acid sequence: CASSGTSRTGELFF.

The rearrangement joins TRBV2 to TRBJ2-4; tentatively, D is TRBD1 (5 bases). V gave up 6 bases and J gave up 0 bases, with 12 bases separating them. The CDR3 runs to 15 residues. CDR1 SNHLY and CDR2 FYNNEI come from the germline V gene. CDR3 amino acids: CASRTLQVAKNIQYF. CDR3 DNA: TGTGCCAGCAGGACTCTACAGGTAGCCAAAAACATTCAGTACTTC.